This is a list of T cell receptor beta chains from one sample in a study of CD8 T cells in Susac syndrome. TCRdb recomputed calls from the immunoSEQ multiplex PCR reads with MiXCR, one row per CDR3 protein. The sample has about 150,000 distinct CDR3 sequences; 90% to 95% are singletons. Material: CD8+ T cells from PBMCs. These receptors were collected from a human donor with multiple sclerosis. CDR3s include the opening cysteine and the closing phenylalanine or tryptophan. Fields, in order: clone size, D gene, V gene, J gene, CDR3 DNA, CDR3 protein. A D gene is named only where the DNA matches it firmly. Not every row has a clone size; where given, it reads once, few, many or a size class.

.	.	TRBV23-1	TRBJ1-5	TGCGCCAGCAGTCAATCGGGACACGATAGCAATCAGCCCCAGCATTTT	CASSQSGHDSNQPQHF
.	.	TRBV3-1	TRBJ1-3	TGTGCCAGCAGCCAAGATAGGGGAGACGACCACTCTGGAAACACCATATATTTT	CASSQDRGDDHSGNTIYF
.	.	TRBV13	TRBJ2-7	TGTGCCAGCAGCTTGCTGCGACAGGATCGTTCCTACGAGCAGTACTTC	CASSLLRQDRSYEQYF
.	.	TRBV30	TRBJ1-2	TGTGCCTGGAGCGACCCACGGGCGGGGAACTATGGCTACACCTTC	CAWSDPRAGNYGYTF
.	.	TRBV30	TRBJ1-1	TGTGCCTGGAAAATTAGGGGTTCGATGACTGAAGCTTTCTTT	CAWKIRGSMTEAFF
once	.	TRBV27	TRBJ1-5	TGTGCCAGCAGTTCGGACAGCCATCAGCCCCAGCATTTT	CASSSDSHQPQHF
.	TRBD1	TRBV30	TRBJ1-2	TGTGCCTGGAGTGCTACCGGGACAGCAGCTAACTATGGCTACACCTTC	CAWSATGTAANYGYTF
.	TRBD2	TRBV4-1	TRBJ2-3	TGCGCCAGCAGCCAAAGGGGTCCTGGCGGGGGGGCGCTCACAGATACGCAGTATTTT	CASSQRGPGGGALTDTQYF
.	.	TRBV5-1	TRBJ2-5	TGCGCCAGCAGCTTGGGGCTAGGGCTTGGGACCCAGTACTTC	CASSLGLGLGTQYF
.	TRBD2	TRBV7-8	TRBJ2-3	TGTGCCAGCACTCCCCTGTCGCGGGGGGGAGATACGCAGTATTTT	CASTPLSRGGDTQYF
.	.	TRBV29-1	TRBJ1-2	TGCAGCGCCCGGAGTTCGAGGGGAACCTATGGCTACACCTTC	CSARSSRGTYGYTF
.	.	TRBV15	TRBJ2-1	TGTGCCACCAGCACCATTGGGAATGAGCAGTTCTTC	CATSTIGNEQFF
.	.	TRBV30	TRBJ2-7	TGTGCCTGGAATCGACTAGGACACACCTACGAGCAGTACTTC	CAWNRLGHTYEQYF
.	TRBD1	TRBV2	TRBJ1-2	TGTGCCGCCAATGAAGGGACAGGGGCCAATGGCTACACCTTC	CAANEGTGANGYTF
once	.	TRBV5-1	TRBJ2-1	TGCGCCAGCAGCTTGTTCGGGGGAAATGAGCAGTTCTTC	CASSLFGGNEQFF
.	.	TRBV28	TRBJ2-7	TGTGCCAGCAGTTTCGGGACGCAAACCTACGAGCAGTACTTC	CASSFGTQTYEQYF
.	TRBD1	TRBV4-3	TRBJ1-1	TGCGCCAGCAGCCAAGATGGGGGGACAGTCGTTAACACTGAAGCTTTCTTT	CASSQDGGTVVNTEAFF
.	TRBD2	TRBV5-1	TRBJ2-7	TGCGCCAGCAGCCCTGGACTAGCGAGCGAGCAGTACTTC	CASSPGLASEQYF
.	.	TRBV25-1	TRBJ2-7	TGTGCCAGCAGTGCAAGTGGGACTCCCAACGAGCAGTACTTC	CASSASGTPNEQYF
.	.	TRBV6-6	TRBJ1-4	TGTGCCAGCAGTTGGACGGGAGGGACTAATGAAAAACTGTTTTTT	CASSWTGGTNEKLFF
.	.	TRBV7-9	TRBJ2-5	TGTGCCAGCAGCGTCATCAGGGGGACCCAGTACTTC	CASSVIRGTQYF
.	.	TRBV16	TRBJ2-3	TGTGCCAGCAGCCAATCACGGCTACTCTTTGACACAGATACGCAGTATTTT	CASSQSRLLFDTDTQYF
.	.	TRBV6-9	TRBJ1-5	TGTGCCAGCAGTTATTGTCGTGAACAGCCCCAGCATTTT	CASSYCREQPQHF
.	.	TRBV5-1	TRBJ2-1	TGCGCCAGCAGCTTGGGGTTAGCTTCCAATGAGCAGTTCTTC	CASSLGLASNEQFF